The entry below gives a single T cell receptor beta chain sequence along with its context. This clonotype has ten or more counts. Its antigen remains undetermined. Qualities for individual bases were not recorded, and no much larger clone is one base off. This record comes from a study of T-cell reconstitution after alpha-beta-depleted transplantation in children (dated by TCRdb to between 2015 and 2016). About the investigation overall: T-cell immune reconstitution after TCRalphabeta/CD19-depleted allogeneic hematopoietic cell transplantation in children was quantitatively tracked in the study by means of TCR repertoire profiling. Results the study describes overall, beyond this receptor: The frequencies of hyperexpanded clones fell over the following months, and after one year, T-cell counts and TCRbeta diversity were mostly attributed to newly produced T cells. The apparently early alphabetaT-cell count recovery about two months after transplant was reportedly dependent on only several hundred rapidly expanded clones derived from non-depleted graft cells. The high TCRbeta diversity at day 60 in some patients was ascribed to recipient T cells and intrathymic progenitors that had survived conditioning.

The library relied on PCR. Sequencing was carried out with an Illumina HiSeq 2500. TCR libraries were prepared with molecular barcoding, using unique molecular identifiers to normalize TCRbeta repertoire quantification. TCRdb ran its own pipeline on the public reads, namely fastp trimming at Q25 and MiXCR clone calling, and kept in-frame beta chains. Rows with one shared CDR3 protein collapse into an entry with the most common genes and DNA. Recorded for this sample are approximately 500,000 distinct CDR3 sequences; 10% of them occurred a single time. The ten largest clonotypes hold 2% to 2.5% of the sample. Cut back by 1 base and 3 bases, the V and J ends lie 10 bases apart. The CDR3 runs 15 residues from the cysteine to the phenylalanine. Just CDR3 DNA is preserved here, 45 bases in frame from base 1. CDR1 is given as KGHSH and CDR2 as LQKENI, both from the germline V gene. The treatment or condition label, read with the paper, signifies: allogeneic hematopoietic cell transplantation with graft depleted of TCRalphabeta T cells and CD19 B cells. The transplant recipients were children given TCRalphabeta/CD19-depleted allogeneic hematopoietic cell grafts.

The sequence links TRBV18 to TRBJ2-1; too little of a D gene remains to name it. The TCR originated in a child aged 2-15 years with inherited bone marrow failure, due to receive a stem cell transplant. The source material was PBMCs, sampled before TCRalphabeta/CD19-depleted stem cell transplant. The DNA sequence is as follows: TGTGCCAGCTCACCACTAGCCAAGGGCTACAATGAGCAGTTCTTC. Its translation reads: CASSPLAKGYNEQFF.